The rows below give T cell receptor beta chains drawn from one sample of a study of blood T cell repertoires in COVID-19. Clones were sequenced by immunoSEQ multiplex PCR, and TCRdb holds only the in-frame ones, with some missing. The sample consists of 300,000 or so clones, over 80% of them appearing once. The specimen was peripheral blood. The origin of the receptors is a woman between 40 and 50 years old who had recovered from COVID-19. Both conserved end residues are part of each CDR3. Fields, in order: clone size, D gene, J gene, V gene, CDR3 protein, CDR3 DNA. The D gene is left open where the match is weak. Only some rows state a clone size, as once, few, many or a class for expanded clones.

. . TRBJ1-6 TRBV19 CASSIDPVNSPLHF TGTGCCAGTAGTATAGACCCAGTAAATTCACCCCTCCACTTT
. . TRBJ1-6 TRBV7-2 CASSLEQGSNSPLHF TGTGCCAGCAGCCTAGAACAGGGCTCCAATTCACCCCTCCACTTT
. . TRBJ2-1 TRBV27 CASSLKSVGEQFF TGTGCCAGCAGTTTAAAATCCGTCGGGGAGCAGTTCTTC
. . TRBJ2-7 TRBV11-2 CASSLGGSGPYEQYF TGTGCCAGCAGCTTAGGGGGTTCAGGGCCCTACGAGCAGTACTTC
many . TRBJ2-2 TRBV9 CASSAGHPGELFF TGTGCCAGCAGCGCGGGACACCCCGGGGAGCTGTTTTTT
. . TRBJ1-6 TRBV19 CASSITGNSPLHF TGTGCCAGTAGTATAACAGGGAATTCACCCCTCCACTTT
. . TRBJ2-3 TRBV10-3 CAIRAPLDTQYF TGTGCCATCAGAGCTCCTCTAGATACGCAGTATTTT
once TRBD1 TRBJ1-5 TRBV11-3 CASSLDGEFGQGEFYQPQHF TGTGCCAGCAGCTTAGATGGCGAATTTGGACAGGGTGAATTTTATCAGCCCCAGCATTTT
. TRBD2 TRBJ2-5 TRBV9 CASSAGGRQETQYF TGTGCCAGCAGCGCGGGGGGGAGGCAAGAGACCCAGTACTTC
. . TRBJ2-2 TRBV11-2 CASSRPGTPPNTGELFF TGTGCCAGCAGCCGTCCCGGGACACCACCGAACACCGGGGAGCTGTTTTTT
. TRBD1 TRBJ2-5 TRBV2 CASSELATGKKTQYF TGTGCCAGCAGTGAATTGGCGACAGGGAAGAAGACCCAGTACTTC
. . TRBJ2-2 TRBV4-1 CASSQVPYTGELFF TGCGCCAGCAGCCAAGTCCCATACACCGGGGAGCTGTTTTTT
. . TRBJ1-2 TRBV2 CASRVVESYGYTF TGTGCCAGCAGAGTGGTAGAATCCTATGGCTACACCTTC
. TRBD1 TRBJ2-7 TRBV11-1 CASSLARQGSYEQYF TGTGCCAGCAGCTTAGCCAGACAGGGCTCCTACGAGCAGTACTTC
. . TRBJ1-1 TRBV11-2 CASSLGGNTEAFF TGTGCCAGCAGCTTAGGAGGCAACACTGAAGCTTTCTTT